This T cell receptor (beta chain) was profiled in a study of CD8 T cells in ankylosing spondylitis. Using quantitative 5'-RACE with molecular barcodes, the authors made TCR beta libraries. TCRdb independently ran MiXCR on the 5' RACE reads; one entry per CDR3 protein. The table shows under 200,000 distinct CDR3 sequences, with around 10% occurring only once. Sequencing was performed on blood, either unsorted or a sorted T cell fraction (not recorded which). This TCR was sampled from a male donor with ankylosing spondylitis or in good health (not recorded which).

In DNA form, the CDR3 reads TGTGCCAGCAGCCAACAGGGGGGAGGCACTGAAGCTTTCTTT. It yields the protein CASSQQGGGTEAFF. The chain employs TRBV6-2 or TRBV6-3 and TRBJ1-1, with TRBD1 matching 8 bases. Germline CDR1 and CDR2: MNHEY and SVGEGT. V dropped 6 bases and J dropped 4; count of bases not matched to a gene: 7. The CDR3 covers 14 residues.